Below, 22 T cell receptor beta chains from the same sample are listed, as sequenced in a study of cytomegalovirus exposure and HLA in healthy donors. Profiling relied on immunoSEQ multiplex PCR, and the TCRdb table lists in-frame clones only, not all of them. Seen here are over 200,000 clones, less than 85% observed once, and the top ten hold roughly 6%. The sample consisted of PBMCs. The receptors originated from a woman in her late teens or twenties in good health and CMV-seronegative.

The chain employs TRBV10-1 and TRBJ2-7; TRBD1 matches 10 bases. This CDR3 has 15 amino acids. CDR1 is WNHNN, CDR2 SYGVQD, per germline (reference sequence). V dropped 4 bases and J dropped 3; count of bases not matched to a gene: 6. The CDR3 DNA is TGCGCCAGCAGTGGGACAGGGGGGGATGGCTACGAGCAGTACTTC. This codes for CASSGTGGDGYEQYF.

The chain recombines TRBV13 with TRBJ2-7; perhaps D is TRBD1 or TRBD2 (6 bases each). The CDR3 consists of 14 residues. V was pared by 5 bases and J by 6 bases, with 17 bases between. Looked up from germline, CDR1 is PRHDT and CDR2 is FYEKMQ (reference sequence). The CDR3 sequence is CASSPRGRGGEQYF. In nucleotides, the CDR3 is TGTGCCAGCAGCCCACGGGGGCGGGGAGGCGAGCAGTACTTC.

The CDR3 DNA follows: TGTGCCAGCAGCCCCACTAGCGGGGGGCAGTACGAGCAGTACTTC. Translated: CASSPTSGGQYEQYF. The V gene is TRBV7-3, the J gene TRBJ2-7, with 12 bases aligning to TRBD2. J was trimmed by 4 bases and V by 5 bases; bases with no gene match: 6. The CDR3 is 15 amino acids. Germline V CDR1 and CDR2: SGHTA, FQGTGA.

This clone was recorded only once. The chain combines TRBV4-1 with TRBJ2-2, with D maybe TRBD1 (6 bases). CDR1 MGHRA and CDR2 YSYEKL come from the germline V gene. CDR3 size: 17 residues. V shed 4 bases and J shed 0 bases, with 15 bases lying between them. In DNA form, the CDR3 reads TGCGCCAGCAGCCGCCAGGGGTCAGCGGCGAACACCGGGGAGCTGTTTTTT. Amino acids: CASSRQGSAANTGELFF.

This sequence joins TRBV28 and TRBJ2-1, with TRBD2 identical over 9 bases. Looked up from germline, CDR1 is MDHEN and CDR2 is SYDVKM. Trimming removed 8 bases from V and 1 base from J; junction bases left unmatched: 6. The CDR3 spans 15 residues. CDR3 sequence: CASQLGLASYNEQFF. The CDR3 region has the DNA TGTGCCAGCCAATTAGGACTAGCGTCCTACAATGAGCAGTTCTTC.

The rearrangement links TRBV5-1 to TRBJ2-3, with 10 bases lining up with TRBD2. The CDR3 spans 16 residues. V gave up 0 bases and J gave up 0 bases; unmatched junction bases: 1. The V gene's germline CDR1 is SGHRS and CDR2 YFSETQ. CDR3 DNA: TGCGCCAGCAGCTTGGTTAGCGGGGGGAGCACAGATACGCAGTATTTT. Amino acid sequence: CASSLVSGGSTDTQYF.

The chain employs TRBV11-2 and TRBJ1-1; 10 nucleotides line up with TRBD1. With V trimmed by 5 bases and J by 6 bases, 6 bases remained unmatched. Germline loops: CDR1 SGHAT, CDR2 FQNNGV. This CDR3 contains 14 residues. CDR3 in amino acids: CASSAGTGVAEAFF. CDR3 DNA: TGTGCCAGCAGCGCAGGGACAGGGGTGGCTGAAGCTTTCTTT.

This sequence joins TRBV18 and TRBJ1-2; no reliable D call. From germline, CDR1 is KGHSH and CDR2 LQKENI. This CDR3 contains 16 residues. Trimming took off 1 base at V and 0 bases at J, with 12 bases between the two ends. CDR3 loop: CASSPRVGHPNYGYTF. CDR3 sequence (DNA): TGTGCCAGCTCACCACGGGTCGGGCACCCTAACTATGGCTACACCTTC.

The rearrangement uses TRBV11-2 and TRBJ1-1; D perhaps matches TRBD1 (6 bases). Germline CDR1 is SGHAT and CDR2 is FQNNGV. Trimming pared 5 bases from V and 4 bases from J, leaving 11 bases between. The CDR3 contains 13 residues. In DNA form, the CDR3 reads TGTGCCAGCAGCCTCCCGGGGGCCACTGAAGCTTTCTTT. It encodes CASSLPGATEAFF. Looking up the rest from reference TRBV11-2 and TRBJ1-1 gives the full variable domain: EAGVAQSPRYKIIEKRQSVAFWCNPISGHATLYWYQQILGQGPKLLIQFQNNGVVDDSQLPKDRFSAERLKGVDSTLKIQPAKLEDSAVYLCASSLPGATEAFFGQGTRLTVV.

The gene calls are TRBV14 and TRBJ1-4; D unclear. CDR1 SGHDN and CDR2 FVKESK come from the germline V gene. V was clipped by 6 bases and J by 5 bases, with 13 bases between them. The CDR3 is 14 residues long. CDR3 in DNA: TGTGCCAGCAGTAAACCGGGATGGAATGAAAAACTGTTTTTT. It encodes CASSKPGWNEKLFF.

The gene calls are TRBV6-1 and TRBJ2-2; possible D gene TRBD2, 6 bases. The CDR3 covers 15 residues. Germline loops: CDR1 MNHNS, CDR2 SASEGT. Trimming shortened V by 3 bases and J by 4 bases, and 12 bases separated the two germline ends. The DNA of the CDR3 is TGTGCCAGCAGTGATGTGCCGGGGGTCACCGGGGAGCTGTTTTTT. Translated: CASSDVPGVTGELFF.

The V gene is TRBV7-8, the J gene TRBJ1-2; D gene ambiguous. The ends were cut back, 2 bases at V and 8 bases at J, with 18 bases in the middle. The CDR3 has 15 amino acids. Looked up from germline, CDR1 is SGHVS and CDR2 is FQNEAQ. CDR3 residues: CASSLRRHLEKGYTF. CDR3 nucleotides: TGTGCCAGCAGCTTAAGGAGACACCTCGAAAAGGGCTACACCTTC.

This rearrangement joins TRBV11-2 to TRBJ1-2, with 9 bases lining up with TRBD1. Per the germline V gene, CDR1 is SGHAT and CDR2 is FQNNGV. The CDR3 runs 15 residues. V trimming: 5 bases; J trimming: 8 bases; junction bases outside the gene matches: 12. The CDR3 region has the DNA TGTGCCAGCAGCCCGAACCGGGACAGGGCGGGAGGCTACACCTTC. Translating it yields CASSPNRDRAGGYTF.

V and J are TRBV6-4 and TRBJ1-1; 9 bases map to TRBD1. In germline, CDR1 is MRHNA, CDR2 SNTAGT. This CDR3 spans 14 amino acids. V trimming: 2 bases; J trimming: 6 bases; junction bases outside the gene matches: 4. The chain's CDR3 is CASSDRGTGSEAFF. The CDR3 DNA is TGTGCCAGCAGTGACCGTGGGACAGGGTCTGAAGCTTTCTTT.

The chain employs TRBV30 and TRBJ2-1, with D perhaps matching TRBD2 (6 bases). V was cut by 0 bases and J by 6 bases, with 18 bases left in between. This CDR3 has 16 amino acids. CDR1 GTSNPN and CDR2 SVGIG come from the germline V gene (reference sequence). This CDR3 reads CAWSVYSRGPLNEQFF. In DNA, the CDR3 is TGTGCCTGGAGTGTATATTCGCGGGGTCCCCTCAATGAGCAGTTCTTC.

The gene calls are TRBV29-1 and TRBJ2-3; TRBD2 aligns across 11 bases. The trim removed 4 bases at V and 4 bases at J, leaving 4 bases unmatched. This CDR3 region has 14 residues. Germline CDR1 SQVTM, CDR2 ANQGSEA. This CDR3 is CSVASGGFSDTQYF. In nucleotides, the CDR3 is TGCAGCGTTGCTAGCGGGGGGTTTTCAGATACGCAGTATTTT.

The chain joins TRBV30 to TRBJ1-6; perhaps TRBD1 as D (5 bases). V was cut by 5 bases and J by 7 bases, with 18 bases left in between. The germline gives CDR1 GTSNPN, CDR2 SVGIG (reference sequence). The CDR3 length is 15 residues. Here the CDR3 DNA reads TGTGCCTGGGGCCGATTGGGGACCGAGAATTCACCCCTCCACTTT. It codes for CAWGRLGTENSPLHF.

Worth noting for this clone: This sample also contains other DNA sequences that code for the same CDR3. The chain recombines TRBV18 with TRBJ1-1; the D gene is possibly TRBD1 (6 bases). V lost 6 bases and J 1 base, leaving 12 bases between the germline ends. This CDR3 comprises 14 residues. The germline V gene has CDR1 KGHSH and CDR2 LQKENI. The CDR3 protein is CASSLGRGNTEAFF. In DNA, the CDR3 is TGTGCCAGCTCGCTAGGCAGGGGGAACACTGAAGCTTTCTTT. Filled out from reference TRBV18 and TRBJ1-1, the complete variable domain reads NAGVMQNPRHLVRRRGQEARLRCSPMKGHSHVYWYRQLPEEGLKFMVYLQKENIIDESGMPKERFSAEFPKEGPSILRIQQVVRGDSAAYFCASSLGRGNTEAFFGQGTRLTVV.

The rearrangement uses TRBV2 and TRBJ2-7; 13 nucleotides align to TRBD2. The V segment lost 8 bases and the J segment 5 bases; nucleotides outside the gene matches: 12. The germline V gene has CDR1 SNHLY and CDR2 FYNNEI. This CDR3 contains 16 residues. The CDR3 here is CASGVGLAGVTDEQYF. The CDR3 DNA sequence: TGTGCCAGCGGGGTTGGACTAGCGGGAGTGACCGACGAGCAGTACTTC.

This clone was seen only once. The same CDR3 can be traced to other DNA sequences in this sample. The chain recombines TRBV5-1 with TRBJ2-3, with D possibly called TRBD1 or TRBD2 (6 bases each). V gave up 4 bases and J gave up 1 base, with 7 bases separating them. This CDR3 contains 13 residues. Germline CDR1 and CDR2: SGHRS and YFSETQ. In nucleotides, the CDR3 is TGCGCCAGCAGCAGGGGGGGCACAGATACGCAGTATTTT. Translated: CASSRGGTDTQYF.

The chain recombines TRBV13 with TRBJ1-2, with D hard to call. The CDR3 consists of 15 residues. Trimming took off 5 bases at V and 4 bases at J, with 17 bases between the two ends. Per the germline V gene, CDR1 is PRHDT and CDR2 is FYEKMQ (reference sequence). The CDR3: CASSRPQETSYGYTF. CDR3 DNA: TGTGCCAGCAGCCGCCCCCAGGAGACCTCCTATGGCTACACCTTC.

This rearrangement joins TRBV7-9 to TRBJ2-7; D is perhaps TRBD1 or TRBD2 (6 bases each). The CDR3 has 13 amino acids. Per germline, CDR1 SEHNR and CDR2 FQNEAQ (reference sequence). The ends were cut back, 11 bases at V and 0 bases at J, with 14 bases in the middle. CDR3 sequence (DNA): TGTGCCGGGGGGCCCAGAAGCTCCTACGAGCAGTACTTC. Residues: CAGGPRSSYEQYF.